This TCR beta chain is from a study of shared clonotypes between healthy human individuals. About the research overall: CD8 memory received one plate per donor, CD8 naive two, CD4 memory three and CD4 naive three.

This CDR3 spans 14 amino acids. The ends were cut back, 5 bases at V and 5 bases at J, with 16 bases in the middle. CDR1 MNHEY and CDR2 SMNVEV come from the germline V gene (reference sequence). Some clones are missing from TCRdb's copy, which holds only in-frame ones; the method was immunoSEQ multiplex PCR. This table holds roughly 700,000 clones, 74% found once. General observations from the study: Compared with clonotypes that all four donors shared, non-shared clonotypes had lower generation probabilities.

Of note for this clone: Its antigen is unidentified.

The sequence was obtained from a young woman in good health. The gene calls are TRBV27 and TRBJ2-7; D uncertain. Material: memory CD4+ T cells sorted from blood. Regarding subset: CD45RA-negative fraction. Here the CDR3 reads CASSPLLGSHEQYF. The CDR3 DNA is TGTGCCAGCAGTCCCCTACTTGGTTCCCACGAGCAGTACTTC.